Listed below are T cell receptor beta chains from one sample, sequenced in a study of CD8 T cells in ankylosing spondylitis. A single record per CDR3 protein comes from TCRdb applying MiXCR to the 5' RACE reads. This table holds some 700,000 distinct CDR3 sequences, roughly 19% found once. The sequencing sample was made of blood, either unsorted or a sorted T cell fraction (not recorded which). These receptors all come from a male donor with ankylosing spondylitis. Each CDR3 is given with its conserved first and last residue. Each record gives: D gene, J gene, clone size, V gene, CDR3 protein, CDR3 DNA. D genes are given only for firm matches. Only part of the rows carry a size: once, few, many, or a class if the clone is expanded.

D gene: TRBD2
J gene: TRBJ2-1
clone size: NA
V gene: TRBV20-1
CDR3 protein: CSATRRTSGINEQFF
CDR3 DNA: TGCAGTGCTACGCGAAGGACTAGCGGTATCAATGAGCAGTTCTTC

D gene: NA
J gene: TRBJ2-1
clone size: few
V gene: TRBV7-3
CDR3 protein: CASSPTGQANNEQFF
CDR3 DNA: TGTGCCAGCAGTCCTACTGGCCAGGCTAACAATGAGCAGTTCTTC

D gene: NA
J gene: TRBJ1-1
clone size: NA
V gene: TRBV5-1
CDR3 protein: CASSLDRYNAFF
CDR3 DNA: TGCGCCAGCAGCTTGGACAGATACAACGCTTTCTTT

D gene: NA
J gene: TRBJ2-7
clone size: NA
V gene: TRBV4-1
CDR3 protein: CASSQRTCGTYEQYF
CDR3 DNA: TGCGCCAGCAGCCAACGGACTTGCGGAACCTACGAGCAGTACTTC

D gene: NA
J gene: TRBJ1-1
clone size: once
V gene: TRBV6-1
CDR3 protein: CASKTQALNTEAFF
CDR3 DNA: TGTGCCAGCAAAACACAGGCGTTGAACACTGAAGCTTTCTTT

D gene: TRBD2
J gene: TRBJ2-5
clone size: NA
V gene: TRBV4-3
CDR3 protein: CASSRGAGGRASQETQYF
CDR3 DNA: TGCGCCAGCAGCCGCGGGGCCGGTGGGAGGGCTTCCCAAGAGACCCAGTACTTC

D gene: NA
J gene: TRBJ2-1
clone size: many
V gene: TRBV27
CDR3 protein: CASSLQGSYNEQFF
CDR3 DNA: TGTGCCAGCAGCTTACAGGGCTCCTACAATGAGCAGTTCTTC

D gene: NA
J gene: TRBJ1-2
clone size: many
V gene: TRBV12-3/TRBV12-4
CDR3 protein: CASSYGGGIGYTF
CDR3 DNA: TGTGCCAGCAGTTATGGAGGGGGGATCGGCTACACCTTC

D gene: TRBD1
J gene: TRBJ1-2
clone size: NA
V gene: TRBV18
CDR3 protein: CASSPQGARRVNGYTF
CDR3 DNA: TGTGCCAGCTCACCACAGGGGGCCAGGAGGGTGAATGGCTACACCTTC

D gene: TRBD2
J gene: TRBJ2-1
clone size: few
V gene: TRBV7-9
CDR3 protein: CASSLGGTRNEQFF
CDR3 DNA: TGTGCCAGCAGCCTCGGTGGGACTAGGAATGAGCAGTTCTTC

D gene: NA
J gene: TRBJ2-1
clone size: few
V gene: TRBV12-3/TRBV12-4
CDR3 protein: CASSFTRQGNEFF
CDR3 DNA: TGTGCCAGCAGTTTTACTAGGCAGGGAAACGAGTTCTTC

D gene: NA
J gene: TRBJ2-1
clone size: once
V gene: TRBV20-1
CDR3 protein: CSARAPTSSYNEQFF
CDR3 DNA: TGCAGTGCTAGAGCTCCTACGTCCTCCTACAATGAGCAGTTCTTC

D gene: TRBD1
J gene: TRBJ2-7
clone size: few
V gene: TRBV27
CDR3 protein: CASGRQGAYEQYF
CDR3 DNA: TGTGCCAGCGGACGACAGGGGGCATACGAGCAGTACTTC

D gene: NA
J gene: TRBJ1-2
clone size: few
V gene: TRBV15
CDR3 protein: CATSGGGAQLYGGYTF
CDR3 DNA: TGTGCCACCAGTGGCGGGGGGGCGCAACTTTATGGGGGCTACACCTTC

D gene: TRBD1
J gene: TRBJ2-2
clone size: NA
V gene: TRBV7-9
CDR3 protein: CASSSLDRGIPGELFF
CDR3 DNA: TGTGCCAGCAGCTCCCTTGACAGGGGGATTCCCGGGGAGCTGTTTTTT

D gene: NA
J gene: TRBJ1-1
clone size: NA
V gene: TRBV9
CDR3 protein: CASSASEGGFPNTEAFF
CDR3 DNA: TGTGCCAGCAGCGCATCCGAGGGAGGATTTCCGAACACTGAAGCTTTCTTT

D gene: TRBD1
J gene: TRBJ2-1
clone size: few
V gene: TRBV6-5
CDR3 protein: CASSNRQGVDTFF
CDR3 DNA: TGTGCCAGCAGTAACCGGCAGGGGGTGGACACGTTCTTC

D gene: NA
J gene: TRBJ1-6
clone size: many
V gene: TRBV20-1
CDR3 protein: CSAISSNSPLHF
CDR3 DNA: TGCAGTGCTATCAGCAGTAATTCACCCCTCCACTTT

D gene: TRBD2
J gene: TRBJ2-1
clone size: many
V gene: TRBV15
CDR3 protein: CATSTIAGGSGEQFF
CDR3 DNA: TGTGCCACCAGCACTATAGCGGGAGGGTCGGGTGAGCAGTTCTTC

D gene: NA
J gene: TRBJ2-7
clone size: few
V gene: TRBV5-1
CDR3 protein: CASSLGGTTISYEQYF
CDR3 DNA: TGCGCCAGCAGCTTGGGAGGGACAACCATTTCCTACGAGCAGTACTTC

D gene: NA
J gene: TRBJ2-3
clone size: few
V gene: TRBV9
CDR3 protein: CASSAAGSSTDTQYF
CDR3 DNA: TGTGCCAGCAGCGCGGCGGGTTCTAGCACAGATACGCAGTATTTT

D gene: TRBD1
J gene: TRBJ1-4
clone size: NA
V gene: TRBV14
CDR3 protein: CASSQNRGRGEKLFF
CDR3 DNA: TGTGCCAGCAGCCAAAACAGGGGGCGCGGAGAAAAACTGTTTTTT

D gene: TRBD2
J gene: TRBJ2-5
clone size: NA
V gene: TRBV2
CDR3 protein: CASSEPRGGLAGLKETQYF
CDR3 DNA: TGTGCCAGCAGTGAACCCCGAGGGGGACTAGCGGGTCTAAAAGAGACCCAGTACTTC

D gene: NA
J gene: TRBJ2-7
clone size: NA
V gene: TRBV4-1
CDR3 protein: CASSQDGSNSYEQYF
CDR3 DNA: TGCGCCAGCAGCCAAGATGGTTCTAATTCCTACGAGCAGTACTTC

D gene: NA
J gene: TRBJ2-7
clone size: NA
V gene: TRBV12-3/TRBV12-4
CDR3 protein: CASRTGGQSYEQYF
CDR3 DNA: TGTGCCAGCAGGACAGGAGGACAGAGCTACGAGCAGTACTTC

D gene: TRBD2
J gene: TRBJ2-1
clone size: NA
V gene: TRBV6-2/TRBV6-3
CDR3 protein: CASHGTSLYNEQFF
CDR3 DNA: TGTGCCAGCCACGGGACTAGCTTATACAATGAGCAGTTCTTC

D gene: NA
J gene: TRBJ2-2
clone size: NA
V gene: TRBV3-1
CDR3 protein: CASSPASGELFF
CDR3 DNA: TGTGCCAGCAGCCCGGCAAGCGGGGAGCTGTTTTTT

D gene: NA
J gene: TRBJ1-5
clone size: NA
V gene: TRBV7-9
CDR3 protein: CASSPSGGQPQHF
CDR3 DNA: TGTGCCAGCAGCCCAAGCGGGGGCCAGCCCCAGCATTTT

D gene: TRBD1
J gene: TRBJ1-2
clone size: few
V gene: TRBV12-3/TRBV12-4
CDR3 protein: CASSFTGGYHGYTF
CDR3 DNA: TGTGCCAGCAGTTTTACAGGGGGCTATCATGGCTACACCTTC

D gene: NA
J gene: TRBJ2-7
clone size: many
V gene: TRBV29-1
CDR3 protein: CSVGSAYEQYF
CDR3 DNA: TGCAGCGTTGGGTCGGCCTACGAGCAGTACTTC

D gene: NA
J gene: TRBJ1-2
clone size: few
V gene: TRBV5-1
CDR3 protein: CASSGRPFANYGYTF
CDR3 DNA: TGCGCCAGCAGCGGCCGACCCTTCGCTAACTATGGCTACACCTTC

D gene: NA
J gene: TRBJ1-6
clone size: NA
V gene: TRBV12-3/TRBV12-4
CDR3 protein: CASSLVRGRHSPLHF
CDR3 DNA: TGTGCCAGCAGTTTGGTGCGGGGGAGGCATTCACCCCTCCACTTT